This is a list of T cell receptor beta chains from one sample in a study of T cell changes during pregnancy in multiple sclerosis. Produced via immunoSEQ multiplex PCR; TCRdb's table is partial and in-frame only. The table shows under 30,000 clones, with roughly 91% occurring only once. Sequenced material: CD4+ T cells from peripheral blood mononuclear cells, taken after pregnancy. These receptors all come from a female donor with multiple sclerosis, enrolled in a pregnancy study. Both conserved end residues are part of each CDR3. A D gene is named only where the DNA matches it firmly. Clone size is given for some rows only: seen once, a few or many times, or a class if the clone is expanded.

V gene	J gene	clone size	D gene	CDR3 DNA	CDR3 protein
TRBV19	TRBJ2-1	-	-	TGTGCCAGTACCCCTTGGGGGGTCGGGTACAATGAGCAGTTCTTC	CASTPWGVGYNEQFF
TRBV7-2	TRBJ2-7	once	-	TGTGCCAGCAGCCCTATTCCCTACGAGCAGTACTTC	CASSPIPYEQYF
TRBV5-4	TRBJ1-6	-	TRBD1	TGTGCCAGCAGCTTAGGCAGGGGGGATTCACCCCTCCACTTT	CASSLGRGDSPLHF
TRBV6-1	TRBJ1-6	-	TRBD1	TGTGCCAGCAGTGGAAAGACGACAGGGGCAGGGAATTCACCCCTCCACTTT	CASSGKTTGAGNSPLHF
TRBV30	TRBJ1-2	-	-	TGTGCCTGGAGTGTATCATTAGGGACACGAAGACGGGGCTACACCTTC	CAWSVSLGTRRRGYTF
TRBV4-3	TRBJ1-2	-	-	TGCGCCAGCAGCCAAGATACGAGCAGGGTGGATGGTGGCTACACCTTC	CASSQDTSRVDGGYTF
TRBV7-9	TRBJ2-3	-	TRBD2	TGTGCCAGCAGCCGAGGACTAGCGGGAGTTATCACAGATACGCAGTATTTT	CASSRGLAGVITDTQYF
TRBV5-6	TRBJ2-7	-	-	TGTGCCAGCAGCTTGTATGGGGCGACAGCCTACGAGCAGTACTTC	CASSLYGATAYEQYF
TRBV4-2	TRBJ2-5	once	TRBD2	TGTGCCAGCAGCCAAGGTTCGGGAGGGAGGAGGGGAGAGACCCAGTACTTC	CASSQGSGGRRGETQYF
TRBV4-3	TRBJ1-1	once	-	TGCGCCAGCACCCCAACGTGGCGGGCCGCGGACACTGAAGCTTTCTTT	CASTPTWRAADTEAFF
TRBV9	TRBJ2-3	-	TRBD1	TGTGCCAGCACGTCAGGGACAGTCAGCACAGATACGCAGTATTTT	CASTSGTVSTDTQYF
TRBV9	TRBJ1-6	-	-	TGTGCCAGCAGCCCTCAGGTCAGGTTCGATAATTCACCCCTCCACTTT	CASSPQVRFDNSPLHF
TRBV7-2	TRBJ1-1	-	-	TGTGCCAGCAGCGCTGGACGGGGGTCGTACACTGAAGCTTTCTTT	CASSAGRGSYTEAFF
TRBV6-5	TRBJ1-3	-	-	TGTGCCAGCAGTTACTCGAACCAGGCGTCTGGAAACACCATATATTTT	CASSYSNQASGNTIYF
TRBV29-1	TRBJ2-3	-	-	TGCAGCGTTGTACAACAGGGAACCACAGATACGCAGTATTTT	CSVVQQGTTDTQYF
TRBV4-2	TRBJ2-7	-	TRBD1	TGTGCCAGCAGCCAAGTCCTGGGACAGGCCGGAACCTACGAGCAGTACTTC	CASSQVLGQAGTYEQYF
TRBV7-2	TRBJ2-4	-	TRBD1	TGTGCCAGCAGCTCAGGACAGGGTGACATTCAGTACTTC	CASSSGQGDIQYF
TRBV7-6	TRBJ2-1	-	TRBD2	TGTGCCAGCAGCTCGACTCAAGGCCCGGGAGGACTTTACAATGAGCAGTTCTTC	CASSSTQGPGGLYNEQFF
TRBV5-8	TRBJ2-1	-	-	TGTGCCAGCAGCGAAACCGGAGCGGCCTACAATGAGCAGTTCTTC	CASSETGAAYNEQFF
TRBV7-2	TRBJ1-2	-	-	TGTGCCAGCAGCTTTTTACTGGACAGCAACAGCGAATACACCTTC	CASSFLLDSNSEYTF
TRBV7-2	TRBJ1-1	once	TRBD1	TGTGCCAGCAGCTCGGGACAGATGAACACTGAAGCTTTCTTT	CASSSGQMNTEAFF
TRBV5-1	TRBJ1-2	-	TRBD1	TGCGCCAGCAGCTTAAGGACAGGGGGACCCTTCGGAAATGGCTACACCTTC	CASSLRTGGPFGNGYTF
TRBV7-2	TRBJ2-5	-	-	TGTGCCAGCAGCTTAGTGGGGAGTCCGGGGGAGACCCAGTACTTC	CASSLVGSPGETQYF
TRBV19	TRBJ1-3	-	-	TGTGCCAGTAGTAATTCGCTGGGGGCTCTATCTGGAAACACCATATATTTT	CASSNSLGALSGNTIYF
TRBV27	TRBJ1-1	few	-	TGTGCCAGCAGTTTAAAGCCGCTCGGCACTGAAGCTTTCTTT	CASSLKPLGTEAFF